A selection of T cell receptor beta chains follows, all from one sample in a study of blood T cell repertoires in COVID-19. The repertoire was sequenced with immunoSEQ multiplex PCR; TCRdb's copy has only in-frame clones and lacks some. This sample has approximately 120,000 clones, with roughly 92% found just once. Sequenced: peripheral blood. The receptors here all came from a man aged 50 to 60 with COVID-19, enrolled during active disease. The CDR3 runs from the conserved cysteine through the conserved F or W. Each record gives: J gene, D gene, clone size, V gene, CDR3 DNA, CDR3 protein. D genes are given only for firm matches. Not all rows give a size; the values are once, few, many and, for expanded clones, a class.

J: TRBJ2-7; D: .; size: once; V: TRBV20-1; DNA: TGCAGTGCTCTGCAGGTGTTCGAGCAGTACTTC; CDR3: CSALQVFEQYF
J: TRBJ2-3; D: .; size: few; V: TRBV30; DNA: TGTGCCTGGAGTGGGAGGCCCGGGGGAAGAGATACGCAGTATTTT; CDR3: CAWSGRPGGRDTQYF
J: TRBJ2-2; D: TRBD1; size: .; V: TRBV19; DNA: TGTGCCAGTACCTTCGGACAGGGTACCGGGGAGCTGTTTTTT; CDR3: CASTFGQGTGELFF
J: TRBJ2-3; D: .; size: .; V: TRBV24-1; DNA: TGTGCCACCGGAGGACCTCACACAGATACGCAGTATTTT; CDR3: CATGGPHTDTQYF
J: TRBJ2-1; D: TRBD2; size: few; V: TRBV2; DNA: TGTGCCAGCAGTGGGACTAGCGGGATCAATGAGCAGTTCTTC; CDR3: CASSGTSGINEQFF
J: TRBJ2-7; D: .; size: .; V: TRBV7-9; DNA: TGTGCCAGCAGCTTAGGGGCAGTTTACTCCTACGAGCAGTACTTC; CDR3: CASSLGAVYSYEQYF
J: TRBJ2-1; D: TRBD2; size: .; V: TRBV5-1; DNA: TGCGCCAGCAGCTTGGTAGGGACTAGGGCCTACAATGAGCAGTTCTTC; CDR3: CASSLVGTRAYNEQFF
J: TRBJ1-2; D: TRBD1; size: .; V: TRBV2; DNA: TGTGCCAGCAGCACAGGGGCGGCTAACTATGGCTACACCTTC; CDR3: CASSTGAANYGYTF
J: TRBJ1-1; D: .; size: .; V: TRBV19; DNA: TGTGCCAGTACCGACGTTACAGGGCTCGTTTTTACCACTGAAGCTTTCTTT; CDR3: CASTDVTGLVFTTEAFF
J: TRBJ2-7; D: .; size: .; V: TRBV6-5; DNA: TGTGCCAGCACTGGGGACTTCCTCTCCTACGAGCAGTACTTC; CDR3: CASTGDFLSYEQYF
J: TRBJ2-7; D: TRBD2; size: once; V: TRBV5-1; DNA: TGCGCCAGCAGCCGTACTAGCGGGAGTCCCTACGAGCAGTACTTC; CDR3: CASSRTSGSPYEQYF
J: TRBJ1-5; D: .; size: few; V: TRBV2; DNA: TGTGCCAGCAGTGGTGCTGTGGCAGGGTCGGAAAATCAGCCCCAGCATTTT; CDR3: CASSGAVAGSENQPQHF
J: TRBJ1-2; D: TRBD1; size: .; V: TRBV19; DNA: TGTGCCAGTAGTCCCTCTACAGGGGCCTATGGCTACACCTTC; CDR3: CASSPSTGAYGYTF
J: TRBJ2-7; D: TRBD1; size: .; V: TRBV15; DNA: TGTGCCACCAGCAGAGATATGAGTCAGGGGGCCTACGAGCAGTACTTC; CDR3: CATSRDMSQGAYEQYF
J: TRBJ2-1; D: TRBD1; size: .; V: TRBV11-2; DNA: TGTGCCAGCAGCACCGACAGGGTTGGCGAGCAGTTCTTC; CDR3: CASSTDRVGEQFF
J: TRBJ2-1; D: .; size: .; V: TRBV7-3; DNA: TGTGCCAGCAGCACTTTTGGAGCCCGGGAGAAAGGCTACAATGAGCAGTTCTTC; CDR3: CASSTFGAREKGYNEQFF
J: TRBJ2-7; D: TRBD2; size: .; V: TRBV2; DNA: TGTGCCAGCAGTAGACTAGCGGGAGGGTACGAGCAGTACTTC; CDR3: CASSRLAGGYEQYF
J: TRBJ2-3; D: .; size: .; V: TRBV12-5; DNA: TGTGCTAGTGGCCAGGGGTTTGGAGATACGCAGTATTTT; CDR3: CASGQGFGDTQYF
J: TRBJ1-1; D: TRBD1; size: .; V: TRBV28; DNA: TGTGCCAGCAGGGCCGGGACAGGGGGGACTGAAGCTTTCTTT; CDR3: CASRAGTGGTEAFF
J: TRBJ2-7; D: .; size: .; V: TRBV5-4; DNA: TGTGCCAGCAGCTCAGTCTACGAGCAGTACTTC; CDR3: CASSSVYEQYF
J: TRBJ1-2; D: TRBD1; size: once; V: TRBV7-8; DNA: TGTGCCAGCAGCTTAGGAAGGGACAGGGTGGACTATGGCTACACCTTC; CDR3: CASSLGRDRVDYGYTF
J: TRBJ2-1; D: .; size: .; V: TRBV5-6; DNA: TGTGCCAGCAGCTTTTGGTGGCAGGCTAAGAATGAGCAGTTCTTC; CDR3: CASSFWWQAKNEQFF
J: TRBJ2-3; D: TRBD2; size: .; V: TRBV5-1; DNA: TGCGCCAGCAGCTCCGGACTAGCGGGAGTCACAGATACGCAGTATTTT; CDR3: CASSSGLAGVTDTQYF
J: TRBJ2-3; D: .; size: few; V: TRBV19; DNA: TGTGCCAGTAGTACGACAGATACGCAGTATTTT; CDR3: CASSTTDTQYF
J: TRBJ2-3; D: TRBD2; size: once; V: TRBV7-3; DNA: TGTGCCAGCAGCAAAAAGACTAGCGGGAGGTTTGGCACAGATACGCAGTATTTT; CDR3: CASSKKTSGRFGTDTQYF
J: TRBJ2-2; D: TRBD1; size: .; V: TRBV30; DNA: TGTGCCTGGAGTCCCGGGACAGGGAACACCGGGGAGCTGTTTTTT; CDR3: CAWSPGTGNTGELFF
J: TRBJ2-6; D: TRBD1; size: .; V: TRBV28; DNA: TGTGCCAGCAGTCTTAGGGGGCTTGGCCCTGGGGCCAACGTCCTGACTTTC; CDR3: CASSLRGLGPGANVLTF
J: TRBJ2-3; D: TRBD2; size: .; V: TRBV4-3; DNA: TGCGCCAGCAGCCAAGATATCGGAGCGGGGCCGGATACGCAGTATTTT; CDR3: CASSQDIGAGPDTQYF
J: TRBJ2-7; D: TRBD1; size: once; V: TRBV7-8; DNA: TGTGCCAGCAGCTTAGCGGGACAGGGGCACGAGCAGTACTTC; CDR3: CASSLAGQGHEQYF
J: TRBJ2-7; D: .; size: .; V: TRBV21-1; DNA: TGTGCCAGCAGCGATGCGCCTTTCCTAGCGGGAGGGCCGAAGACCTACGAGCAGTACTTC; CDR3: CASSDAPFLAGGPKTYEQYF
J: TRBJ1-5; D: .; size: .; V: TRBV3-1/TRBV3-2; DNA: TGTGCCAGCAGCCAGACGTGGGCAAATCAGCCCCAGCATTTT; CDR3: CASSQTWANQPQHF
J: TRBJ2-5; D: .; size: .; V: TRBV6-5; DNA: TGTGCCAGCAGTTACTTCAGGGGAGCAGCAGGCGAGACCCAGTACTTC; CDR3: CASSYFRGAAGETQYF
J: TRBJ2-7; D: TRBD2; size: .; V: TRBV5-8; DNA: TGTGCCAGCAGCTCTCCTAACGGGACTAGCGACCCCTACGAGCAGTACTTC; CDR3: CASSSPNGTSDPYEQYF
J: TRBJ2-1; D: .; size: .; V: TRBV9; DNA: TGTGCCAGCAGCCGGGGGTCGGGGGAGGCCGGCAATGAGCAGTTCTTC; CDR3: CASSRGSGEAGNEQFF
J: TRBJ2-3; D: .; size: .; V: TRBV7-9; DNA: TGTGCCAGCAGCCGGGGGTATAGCACAGATACGCAGTATTTT; CDR3: CASSRGYSTDTQYF
J: TRBJ1-2; D: TRBD1; size: once; V: TRBV19; DNA: TGTGCCAGTAGTACAGGGGGCGGCCATGGCTACACCTTC; CDR3: CASSTGGGHGYTF
J: TRBJ2-1; D: .; size: few; V: TRBV11-1; DNA: TGTGCCAGCAGCTTACTCATCGGGAAGGGCAATGAGCAGTTCTTC; CDR3: CASSLLIGKGNEQFF
J: TRBJ2-5; D: TRBD1; size: .; V: TRBV3-1/TRBV3-2; DNA: TGTGCCAGCAGCCGCGGCAGGGGGATCCAGACCCAGTACTTC; CDR3: CASSRGRGIQTQYF
J: TRBJ2-7; D: .; size: .; V: TRBV9; DNA: TGTGCCAGCAGCCCCCGCCGGGGGGCGATTGAGCAGTACTTC; CDR3: CASSPRRGAIEQYF
J: TRBJ2-5; D: .; size: .; V: TRBV30; DNA: TGTGCCTGGAAGGTAGGGGGAGAGACCCAGTACTTC; CDR3: CAWKVGGETQYF
J: TRBJ2-6; D: .; size: .; V: TRBV5-1; DNA: TGCGCCAGCAGCCGGACGGCGGGTTCGGCCAACGTCCTGACTTTC; CDR3: CASSRTAGSANVLTF
J: TRBJ1-5; D: .; size: .; V: TRBV7-2; DNA: TGTGCCAGCAGCTTACTTACAGGTCAGCCCCAGCATTTT; CDR3: CASSLLTGQPQHF
J: TRBJ2-1; D: .; size: .; V: TRBV5-4; DNA: TGTGCCAGCAGCTTGGACGCCCTAGGTGAGCAGTTCTTC; CDR3: CASSLDALGEQFF
J: TRBJ2-3; D: .; size: few; V: TRBV6-5; DNA: TGTGCCGTAAGGGGTAGAGATACGCAGTATTTT; CDR3: CAVRGRDTQYF
J: TRBJ1-4; D: TRBD1; size: .; V: TRBV18; DNA: TGTGCCAGCTCACCGAGGACAGGGGCTGCAACTAATGAAAAACTGTTTTTT; CDR3: CASSPRTGAATNEKLFF
J: TRBJ2-3; D: .; size: .; V: TRBV21-1; DNA: TGTGCCAGCCGGCGAGGTACAGGAGACTTCCCTAGCACAGATACGCAGTATTTT; CDR3: CASRRGTGDFPSTDTQYF
J: TRBJ2-5; D: TRBD1; size: few; V: TRBV27; DNA: TGTGCCAGCAGCCGAGCCGGGACAGGGGGGCGGGGGACCCAGTACTTC; CDR3: CASSRAGTGGRGTQYF
J: TRBJ2-7; D: .; size: .; V: TRBV6-2/TRBV6-3; DNA: TGTGCCAGCAGTTACGAACAGGACGCCTACGAGCAGTACTTC; CDR3: CASSYEQDAYEQYF
J: TRBJ1-1; D: .; size: .; V: TRBV3-1/TRBV3-2; DNA: TGTGCCAGCAGCCAAGGACAGCTAAACACTGAAGCTTTCTTT; CDR3: CASSQGQLNTEAFF
J: TRBJ2-3; D: .; size: .; V: TRBV14; DNA: TGTGCCAGCAGCCAAGATATAGGGGGAGATACGCAGTATTTT; CDR3: CASSQDIGGDTQYF
J: TRBJ2-3; D: .; size: .; V: TRBV6-5; DNA: TGTGCCAGCAGTACTAGTTCAGATACGCAGTATTTT; CDR3: CASSTSSDTQYF
J: TRBJ1-1; D: .; size: .; V: TRBV5-1; DNA: TGCGCCAGCAGACGGGACAACCCAACTGGGGCTGAAGCTTTCTTT; CDR3: CASRRDNPTGAEAFF
J: TRBJ2-3; D: .; size: .; V: TRBV18; DNA: TGTGCCAGCTCGTGGAAGGGGAAGACAGATACGCAGTATTTT; CDR3: CASSWKGKTDTQYF
J: TRBJ2-1; D: TRBD2; size: .; V: TRBV7-8; DNA: TGTGCCAGCAGCCCCCAGGGGACTAGCTCCTACAATGAGCAGTTCTTC; CDR3: CASSPQGTSSYNEQFF
J: TRBJ2-5; D: TRBD2; size: .; V: TRBV6-5; DNA: TGTGCCAGCAGTCGGACTAGCGGGAGGGACGAGACCCAGTACTTC; CDR3: CASSRTSGRDETQYF